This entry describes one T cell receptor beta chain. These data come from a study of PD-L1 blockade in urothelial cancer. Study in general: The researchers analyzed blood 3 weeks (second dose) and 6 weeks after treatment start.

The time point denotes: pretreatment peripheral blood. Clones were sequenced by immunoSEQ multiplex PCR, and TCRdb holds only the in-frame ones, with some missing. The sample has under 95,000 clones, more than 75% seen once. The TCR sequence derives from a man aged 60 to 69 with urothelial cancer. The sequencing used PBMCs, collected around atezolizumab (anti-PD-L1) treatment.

CDR3 nucleotides: TGTGCCAGCAGCCGTTCGGGAGGAAACACCATATATTTT. Translating gives CASSRSGGNTIYF. The chain couples TRBV11-2 to TRBJ1-3; D remains unclear. The CDR3 totals 13 residues. V shed 5 bases and J shed 4 bases, with 9 bases lying between them. Germline V lookup: CDR1 SGHAT, CDR2 FQNNGV.